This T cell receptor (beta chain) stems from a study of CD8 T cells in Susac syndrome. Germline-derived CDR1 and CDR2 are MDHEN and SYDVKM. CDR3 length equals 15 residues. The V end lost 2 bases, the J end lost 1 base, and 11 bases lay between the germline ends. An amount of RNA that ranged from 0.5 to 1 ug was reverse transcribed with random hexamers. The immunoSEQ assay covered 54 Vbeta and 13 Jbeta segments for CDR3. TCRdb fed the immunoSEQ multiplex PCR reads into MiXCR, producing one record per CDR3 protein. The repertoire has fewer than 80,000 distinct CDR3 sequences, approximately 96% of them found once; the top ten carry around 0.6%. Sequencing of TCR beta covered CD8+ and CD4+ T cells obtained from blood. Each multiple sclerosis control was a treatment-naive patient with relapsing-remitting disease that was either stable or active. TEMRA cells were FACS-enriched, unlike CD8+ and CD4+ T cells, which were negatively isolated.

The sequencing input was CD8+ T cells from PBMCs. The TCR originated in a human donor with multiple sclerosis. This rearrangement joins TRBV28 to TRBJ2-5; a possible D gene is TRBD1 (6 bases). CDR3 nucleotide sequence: TGTGCCAGCAGTTTAACCGGGACAATCCAAGAGACCCAGTACTTC. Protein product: CASSLTGTIQETQYF.